What follows are 5 T cell receptor beta chains derived from one specimen sequenced in a study of shared clonotypes between healthy human individuals. Sequenced by immunoSEQ multiplex PCR; TCRdb stores in-frame clones only, minus some. The table shows roughly 770,000 clones, with 96% occurring only once. Selected positively for CCR7 and CD45RO-negative, naive CD8 cells excluded terminally differentiated effector memory CD45RA+ cells. Sequencing was carried out using naive CD8+ T cells sorted from blood. These receptors originate from a man aged 30 to 45 in good health.

V and J are TRBV5-4 and TRBJ2-1; TRBD2 might be the D (5 bases). This CDR3 has 14 amino acids. Germline-derived CDR1 and CDR2 are SGHNT and YYREEE (reference sequence). V was trimmed by 4 bases and J by 7 bases, leaving 15 bases between them. The CDR3 bases are TGTGCCAGCAGCCTTCATGGACTCCCTAATGAGCAGTTCTTC. Translating it yields CASSLHGLPNEQFF. The full variable domain, rest sourced from reference TRBV5-4 and TRBJ2-1, is ETGVTQSPTHLIKTRGQQVTLRCSSQSGHNTVSWYQQALGQGPQFIFQYYREEENGRGNFPPRFSGLQFPNYSSELNVNALELDDSALYLCASSLHGLPNEQFFGPGTRLTVL.

The chain couples TRBV29-1 to TRBJ2-1, with a possible D match to TRBD2 (6 bases). Germline V gene data show CDR1 as SQVTM and CDR2 as ANQGSEA. Trimming pared 4 bases from V and 7 bases from J, leaving 20 bases between. CDR3 size: 15 residues. The CDR3 here is CSVGVAVGRGNEQFF. The CDR3 coding sequence is TGCAGCGTTGGGGTAGCGGTTGGGAGAGGGAATGAGCAGTTCTTC.

In nucleotides, the CDR3 is TGTGCCAGCAGCTTGGCTGGCGGGAAAGAGACCCAGTACTTC. Its translation is CASSLAGGKETQYF. The gene calls are TRBV5-5 and TRBJ2-5, with TRBD2 as a possible D gene (6 bases). Looked up from germline, CDR1 is SGHKS and CDR2 is YYEKEE (reference sequence). The CDR3 sequence is 14 residues long. V lost 0 bases and J lost 3, with 9 bases in between.

The J gene is TRBJ2-7, the V gene TRBV14; TRBD1 agrees at 8 bases. The V gene end was trimmed by 4 bases and the J gene end by 6 bases; junction bases not matched to a gene: 11. The CDR3 consists of 15 residues. Germline V lookup: CDR1 SGHDN, CDR2 FVKESK. CDR3 sequence (DNA): TGTGCCAGCAGCCTCCGGACAGGGACCCTCTCCGAGCAGTACTTC. Its translation: CASSLRTGTLSEQYF.

This clone was counted a single time. The gene calls are TRBV11-2 and TRBJ2-2, with D possibly called TRBD1 or TRBD2 (5 bases each). The germline V and J ends were trimmed by 1 base and 4 bases, with 13 bases remaining between them. This CDR3 has 16 amino acids. The V gene's germline CDR1 is SGHAT and CDR2 FQNNGV. The CDR3, as DNA: TGTGCCAGCAGCTTAGGGGACGGGGCGGGCACCGGGGAGCTGTTTTTT. Amino acid sequence: CASSLGDGAGTGELFF.